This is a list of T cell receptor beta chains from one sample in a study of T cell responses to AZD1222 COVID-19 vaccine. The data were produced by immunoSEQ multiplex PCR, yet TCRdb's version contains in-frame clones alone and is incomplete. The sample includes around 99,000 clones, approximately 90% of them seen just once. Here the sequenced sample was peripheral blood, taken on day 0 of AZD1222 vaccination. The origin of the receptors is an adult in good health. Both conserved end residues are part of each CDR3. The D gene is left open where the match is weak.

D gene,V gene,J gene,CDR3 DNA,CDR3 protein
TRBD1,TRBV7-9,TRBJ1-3,TGTGCCAGCAGCGCCCCGGGACAGGGCTCTGGAAACACCATATATTTT,CASSAPGQGSGNTIYF
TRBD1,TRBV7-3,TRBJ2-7,TGTGCCAGCAGCTTAGCCGGGACAGGGGGTTCCTACTACGAGCAGTACTTC,CASSLAGTGGSYYEQYF
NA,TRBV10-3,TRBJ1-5,TGTGCCATCAGTGAGTCAGAGACATGGGACAATCAGCCCCAGCATTTT,CAISESETWDNQPQHF
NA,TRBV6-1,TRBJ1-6,TGTGCCAGCAGTGAAGGCAGGGGTTCACCCCTCCACTTT,CASSEGRGSPLHF
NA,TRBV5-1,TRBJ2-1,TGCGCCAGCAGCTTGGGACAAGTAAGCAATGAGCAGTTCTTC,CASSLGQVSNEQFF
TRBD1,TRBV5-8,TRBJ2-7,TGTGCCAGCAGCCCTAGGGGACAGCTAGGCTACGAGCAGTACTTC,CASSPRGQLGYEQYF
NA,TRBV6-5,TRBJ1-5,TGTGCCAGCAGAAACGCCAATCAGCCCCAGCATTTT,CASRNANQPQHF
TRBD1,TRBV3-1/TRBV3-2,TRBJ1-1,TGTGCCAGCAGCCGGACAGGACCTTGGGACACTGAAGCTTTCTTT,CASSRTGPWDTEAFF
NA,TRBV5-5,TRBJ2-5,TGTGCCAGCAGCCCACGGCCGGACAATTTGTACCAAGAGACCCAGTACTTC,CASSPRPDNLYQETQYF
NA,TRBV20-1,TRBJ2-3,TGCAGTGCTAGTTTGTTAGATACGCAGTATTTT,CSASLLDTQYF
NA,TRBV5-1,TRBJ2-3,TGCGCCAGCAGCTTGCGAGGTTCTAGCACAGATACGCAGTATTTT,CASSLRGSSTDTQYF
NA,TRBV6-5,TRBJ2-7,TGTGCCAGCAGCCCGGGGATAAGTCGGGCCTACGAGCAGTACTTC,CASSPGISRAYEQYF
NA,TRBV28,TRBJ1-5,TGTGCCAGCAGCCCGTTTGCCTCTGGGATCCGCTATAGCAATCAGCCCCAGCATTTT,CASSPFASGIRYSNQPQHF
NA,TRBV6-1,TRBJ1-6,TGTGCCAGCAGTGAAGCTGTTAATTCACCCCTCCACTTT,CASSEAVNSPLHF
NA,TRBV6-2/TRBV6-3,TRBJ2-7,TGTGCCAGCAGCTCCGTCCGCTACGAGCAGTACTTC,CASSSVRYEQYF
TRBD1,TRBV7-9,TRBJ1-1,TGTGCCAGCAGCCCAGGGGGAGCTGAAGCTTTCTTT,CASSPGGAEAFF
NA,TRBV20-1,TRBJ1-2,TGCAGTGCTAGTATCAGAAACTATGGCTACACCTTC,CSASIRNYGYTF
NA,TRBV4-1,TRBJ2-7,TGCGCCAGCAGCCCCCGGGATTGGACCTTAAGCTCGGGCGAGCAGTACTTC,CASSPRDWTLSSGEQYF
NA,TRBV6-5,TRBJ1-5,TGTGCCAGCACGAGAAGGGCAGGAGGCCAGCCCCAGCATTTT,CASTRRAGGQPQHF
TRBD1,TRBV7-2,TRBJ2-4,TGTGCCAGCAGCTTACAGGGGGCAGCCAAAAACATTCAGTACTTC,CASSLQGAAKNIQYF